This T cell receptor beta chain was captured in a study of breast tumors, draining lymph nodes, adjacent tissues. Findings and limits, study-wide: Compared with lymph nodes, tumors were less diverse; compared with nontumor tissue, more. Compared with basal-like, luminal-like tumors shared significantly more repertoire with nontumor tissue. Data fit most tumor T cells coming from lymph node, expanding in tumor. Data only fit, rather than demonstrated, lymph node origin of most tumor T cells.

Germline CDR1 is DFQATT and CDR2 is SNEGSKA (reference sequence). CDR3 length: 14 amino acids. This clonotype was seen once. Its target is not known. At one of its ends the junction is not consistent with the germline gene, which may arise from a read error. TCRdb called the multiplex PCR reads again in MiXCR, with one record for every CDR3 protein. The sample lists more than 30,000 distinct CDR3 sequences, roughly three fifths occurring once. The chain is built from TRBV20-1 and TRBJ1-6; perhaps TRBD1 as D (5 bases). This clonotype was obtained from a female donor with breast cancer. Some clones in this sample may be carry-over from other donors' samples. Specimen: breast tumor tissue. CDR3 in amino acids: CGARPPQGNSPLHF. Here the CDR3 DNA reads TGCGGTGCTAGGCCTCCCCAGGGAAATTCACCCCTCCACTTT.